This T cell receptor (beta chain) was profiled in a study of T cell responses to AZD1222 COVID-19 vaccine. Study-wide context: Combined were second doses at about 4 or about 12 weeks.

The method was immunoSEQ multiplex PCR; TCRdb's version includes in-frame clones alone and lacks a portion of them. The profile shows 100,000 to 120,000 clones, roughly 90% of them singletons. Study-level points and caveats: Once two AZD1222 doses were given, Spike-specific TCR breadth and depth went up. In a largely white British group with more females than males, clonal diversity was possibly underestimated.

Details on this clone: Its antigen is unidentified.

The TCR was taken from an adult in good health. This specimen consisted of peripheral blood, obtained on day 0 of AZD1222 vaccination.

CDR3 DNA sequence: TGTGCCAGCAGTTTATATGACGAGCAGTACTTC. Protein: CASSLYDEQYF. The chain uses TRBV28 and TRBJ2-7; D ambiguous. V lost 1 base, J lost 5 bases, and 3 bases lay in between. Per the germline V gene, CDR1 is MDHEN and CDR2 is SYDVKM. The CDR3 length is 11 residues.